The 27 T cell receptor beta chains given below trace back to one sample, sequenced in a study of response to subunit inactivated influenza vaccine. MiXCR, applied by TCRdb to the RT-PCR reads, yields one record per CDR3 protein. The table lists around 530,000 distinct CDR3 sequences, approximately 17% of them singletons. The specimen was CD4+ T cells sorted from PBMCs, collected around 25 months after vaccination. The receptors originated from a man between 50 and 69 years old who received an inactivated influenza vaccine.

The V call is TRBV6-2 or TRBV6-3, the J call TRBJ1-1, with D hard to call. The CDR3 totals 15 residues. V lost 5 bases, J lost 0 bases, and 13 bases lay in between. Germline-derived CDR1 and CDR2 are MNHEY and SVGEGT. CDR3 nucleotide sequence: TGTGCCAGCAGTCTGCCAGGCTTGATGAACACTGAAGCTTTCTTT. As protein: CASSLPGLMNTEAFF.

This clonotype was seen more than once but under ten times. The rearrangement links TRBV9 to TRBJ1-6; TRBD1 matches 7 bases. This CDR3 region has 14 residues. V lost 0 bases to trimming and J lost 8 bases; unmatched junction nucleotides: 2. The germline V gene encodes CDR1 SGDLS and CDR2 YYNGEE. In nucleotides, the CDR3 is TGTGCCAGCAGCGTAGGACAGGGTGATTCACCCCTCCACTTT. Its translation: CASSVGQGDSPLHF.

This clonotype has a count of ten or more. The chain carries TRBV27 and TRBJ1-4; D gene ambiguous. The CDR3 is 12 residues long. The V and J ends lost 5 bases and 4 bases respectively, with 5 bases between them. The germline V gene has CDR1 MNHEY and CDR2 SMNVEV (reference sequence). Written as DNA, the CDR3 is TGTGCCAGCAGTCGTCTTAATGAAAAACTGTTTTTT. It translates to CASSRLNEKLFF.

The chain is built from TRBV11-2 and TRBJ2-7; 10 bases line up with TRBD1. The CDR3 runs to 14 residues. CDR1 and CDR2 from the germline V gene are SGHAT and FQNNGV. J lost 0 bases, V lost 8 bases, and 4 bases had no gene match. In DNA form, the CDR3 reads TGTGCCAGCCGCCGGACAGGGGGCTCCTACGAGCAGTACTTC. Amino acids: CASRRTGGSYEQYF.

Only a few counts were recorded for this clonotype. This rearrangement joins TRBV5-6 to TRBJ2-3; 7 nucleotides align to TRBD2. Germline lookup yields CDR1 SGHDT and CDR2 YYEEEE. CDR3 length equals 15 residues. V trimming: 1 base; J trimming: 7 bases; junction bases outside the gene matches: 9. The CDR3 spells CASSLRGGGVNTQYF. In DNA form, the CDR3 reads TGTGCCAGCAGCTTGCGCGGCGGGGGTGTGAATACGCAGTATTTT.

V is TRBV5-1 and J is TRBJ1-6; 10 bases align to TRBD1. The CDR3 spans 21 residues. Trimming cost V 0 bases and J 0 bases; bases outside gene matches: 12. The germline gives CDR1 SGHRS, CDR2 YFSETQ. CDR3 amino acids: CASSLVVWDRGESSYNSPLHF. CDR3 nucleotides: TGCGCCAGCAGCTTGGTGGTGTGGGACAGGGGTGAAAGCTCCTATAATTCACCCCTCCACTTT.

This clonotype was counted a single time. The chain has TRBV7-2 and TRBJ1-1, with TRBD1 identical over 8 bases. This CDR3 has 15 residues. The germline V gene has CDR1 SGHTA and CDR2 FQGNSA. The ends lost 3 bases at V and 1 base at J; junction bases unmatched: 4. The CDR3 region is CASSFLTGANTEAFF. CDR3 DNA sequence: TGTGCCAGCAGCTTCCTGACAGGGGCGAACACTGAAGCTTTCTTT.

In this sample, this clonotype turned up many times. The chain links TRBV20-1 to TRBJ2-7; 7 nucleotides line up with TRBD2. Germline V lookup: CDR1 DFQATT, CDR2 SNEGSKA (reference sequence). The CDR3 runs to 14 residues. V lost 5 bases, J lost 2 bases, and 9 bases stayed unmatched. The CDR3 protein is CSAVPLSGAYEQYF. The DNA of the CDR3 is TGCAGTGCTGTCCCCCTGAGCGGGGCCTACGAGCAGTACTTC.

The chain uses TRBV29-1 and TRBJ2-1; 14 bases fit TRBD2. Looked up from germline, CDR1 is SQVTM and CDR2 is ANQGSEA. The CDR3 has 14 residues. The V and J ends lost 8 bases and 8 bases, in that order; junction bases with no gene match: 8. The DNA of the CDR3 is TGCAGCACTCGGACTAGCGGGAGGATATATGAGCAGTTCTTC. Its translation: CSTRTSGRIYEQFF.

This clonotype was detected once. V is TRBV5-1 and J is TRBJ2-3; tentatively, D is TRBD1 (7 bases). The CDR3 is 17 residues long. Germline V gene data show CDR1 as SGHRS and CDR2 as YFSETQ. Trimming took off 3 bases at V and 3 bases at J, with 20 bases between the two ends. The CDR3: CASSWTGTAGRTDTQYF. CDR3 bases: TGCGCCAGCAGCTGGACCGGGACAGCGGGCCGGACAGATACGCAGTATTTT.

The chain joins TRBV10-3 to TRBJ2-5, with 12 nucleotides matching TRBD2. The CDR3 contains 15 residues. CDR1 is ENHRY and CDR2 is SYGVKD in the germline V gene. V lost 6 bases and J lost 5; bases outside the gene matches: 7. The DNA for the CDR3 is TGTGCCATCAGCCCAGGACTAGCGGGGACGGAGACCCAGTACTTC. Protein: CAISPGLAGTETQYF.

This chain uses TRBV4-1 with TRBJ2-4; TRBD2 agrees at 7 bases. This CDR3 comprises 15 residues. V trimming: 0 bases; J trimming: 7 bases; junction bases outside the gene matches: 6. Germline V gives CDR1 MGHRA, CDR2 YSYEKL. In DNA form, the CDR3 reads TGCGCCAGCAGCCAAGATCCGAGCGGGGTGAACATTCAGTACTTC. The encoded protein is CASSQDPSGVNIQYF.

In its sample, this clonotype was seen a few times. This chain's CDR3 is CASSRAGTHTDTQYF. In nucleotides, the CDR3 is TGTGCCAGCAGTCGTGCCGGGACTCACACAGATACGCAGTATTTT. The chain uses TRBV12-3 or TRBV12-4 and TRBJ2-3; perhaps TRBD2 as D (6 bases). The CDR3 contains 15 residues. The V end lost 5 bases, the J end lost 2 bases, and 14 bases lay between the germline ends.

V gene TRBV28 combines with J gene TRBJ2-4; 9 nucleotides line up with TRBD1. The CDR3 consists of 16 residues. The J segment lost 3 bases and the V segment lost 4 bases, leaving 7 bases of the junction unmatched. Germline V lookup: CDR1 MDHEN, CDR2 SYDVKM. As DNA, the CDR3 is TGTGCCAGCAGTTCCAGGGGACAGGGTGGCAAAAACATTCAGTACTTC. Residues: CASSSRGQGGKNIQYF. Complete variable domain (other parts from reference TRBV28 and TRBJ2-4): DVKVTQSSRYLVKRTGEKVFLECVQDMDHENMFWYRQDPGLGLRLIYFSYDVKMKEKGDIPEGYSVSREKKERFSLILESASTNQTSMYLCASSSRGQGGKNIQYFGAGTRLSVL.

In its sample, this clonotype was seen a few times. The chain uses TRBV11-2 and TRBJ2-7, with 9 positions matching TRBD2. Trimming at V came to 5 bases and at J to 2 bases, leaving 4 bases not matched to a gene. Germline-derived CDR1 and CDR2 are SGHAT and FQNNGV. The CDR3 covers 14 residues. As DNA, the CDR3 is TGTGCCAGCAGCCCTAGCGGGATCACCTACGAGCAGTACTTC. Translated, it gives CASSPSGITYEQYF.

The CDR3 loop reads CASSFDYYNEQFF. CDR3 bases: TGTGCCAGCAGTTTTGATTATTACAATGAGCAGTTCTTC. The chain joins TRBV12-3 or TRBV12-4 to TRBJ2-1; D is unresolved. Trimming pared 3 bases from V and 4 bases from J, leaving 7 bases between. The CDR3 has 13 residues.

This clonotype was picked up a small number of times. The CDR3 DNA reads TGCGCCATCATAGCGGGGGTATACGAGCAGTACTTC. Protein product: CAIIAGVYEQYF. V gene TRBV4-3 combines with J gene TRBJ2-7; 9 positions agree with TRBD2. Trimming removed 10 bases from V and 4 bases from J; junction bases left unmatched: 5. The CDR3 loop spans 12 amino acids. Germline CDR1 LGHNA, CDR2 YSLEER.

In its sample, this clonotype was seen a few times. The CDR3 coding sequence is TGTGCCAGTCGACAGGGATCCGGGGAGCTGTTTTTT. Its translation is CASRQGSGELFF. This sequence joins TRBV2 and TRBJ2-2; 7 bases are a match to TRBD1. This CDR3 spans 12 amino acids. The V segment lost 9 bases and the J segment 6 bases; nucleotides outside the gene matches: 4. In germline, CDR1 is SNHLY, CDR2 FYNNEI.

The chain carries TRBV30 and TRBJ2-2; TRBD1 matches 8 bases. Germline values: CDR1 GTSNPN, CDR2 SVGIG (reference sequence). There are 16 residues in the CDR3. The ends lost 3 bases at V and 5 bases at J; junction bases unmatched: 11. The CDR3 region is CAWRPFDRGPTGELFF. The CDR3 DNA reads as TGTGCCTGGAGACCTTTCGACAGGGGACCTACCGGGGAGCTGTTTTTT.

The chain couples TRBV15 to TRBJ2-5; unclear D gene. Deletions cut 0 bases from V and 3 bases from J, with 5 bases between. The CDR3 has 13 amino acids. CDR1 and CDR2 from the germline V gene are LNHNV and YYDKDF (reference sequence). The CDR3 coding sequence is TGTGCCACCAGCAGAGATACTGAAGAGACCCAGTACTTC. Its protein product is CATSRDTEETQYF.

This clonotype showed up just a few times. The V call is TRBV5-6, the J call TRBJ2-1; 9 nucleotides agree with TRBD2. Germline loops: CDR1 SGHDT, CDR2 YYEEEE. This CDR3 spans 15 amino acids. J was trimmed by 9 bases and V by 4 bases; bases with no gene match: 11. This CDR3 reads CASSELAGPEGEQFF. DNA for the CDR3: TGTGCCAGCAGCGAACTAGCGGGTCCGGAGGGTGAGCAGTTCTTC.

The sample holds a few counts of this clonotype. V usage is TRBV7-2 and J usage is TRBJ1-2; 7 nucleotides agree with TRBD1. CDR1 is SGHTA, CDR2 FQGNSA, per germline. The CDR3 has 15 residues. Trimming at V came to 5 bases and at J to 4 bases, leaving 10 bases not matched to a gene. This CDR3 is CASSAGQAISYGYTF. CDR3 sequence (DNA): TGTGCCAGCAGCGCTGGACAGGCGATTAGCTATGGCTACACCTTC.

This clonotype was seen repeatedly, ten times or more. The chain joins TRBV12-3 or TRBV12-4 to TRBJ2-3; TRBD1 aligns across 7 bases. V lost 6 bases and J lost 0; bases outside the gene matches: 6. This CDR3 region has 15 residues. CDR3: CASSLNRGSTDTQYF. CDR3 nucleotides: TGTGCCAGCAGCCTTAACAGGGGAAGCACAGATACGCAGTATTTT.

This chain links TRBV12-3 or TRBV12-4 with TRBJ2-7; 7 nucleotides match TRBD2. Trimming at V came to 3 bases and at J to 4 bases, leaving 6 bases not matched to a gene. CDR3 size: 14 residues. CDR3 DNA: TGTGCCAGCAGTTTTCGCGGGAGTGCTTACGAGCAGTACTTC. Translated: CASSFRGSAYEQYF.

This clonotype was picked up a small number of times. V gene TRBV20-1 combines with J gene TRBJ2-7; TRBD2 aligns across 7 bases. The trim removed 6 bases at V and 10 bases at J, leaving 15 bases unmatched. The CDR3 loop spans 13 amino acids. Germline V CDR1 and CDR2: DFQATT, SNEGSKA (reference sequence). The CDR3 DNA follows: TGCAGTGCCAAGACCGCTAGCGGCGGACCACAGTACTTC. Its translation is CSAKTASGGPQYF.

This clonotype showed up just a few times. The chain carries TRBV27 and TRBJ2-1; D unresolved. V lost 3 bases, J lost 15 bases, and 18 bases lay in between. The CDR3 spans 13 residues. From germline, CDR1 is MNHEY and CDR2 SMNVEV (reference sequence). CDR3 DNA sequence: TGTGCCAGCAGTTTGGGCAGAATGGTTCGTCCGTTCTTC. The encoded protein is CASSLGRMVRPFF.

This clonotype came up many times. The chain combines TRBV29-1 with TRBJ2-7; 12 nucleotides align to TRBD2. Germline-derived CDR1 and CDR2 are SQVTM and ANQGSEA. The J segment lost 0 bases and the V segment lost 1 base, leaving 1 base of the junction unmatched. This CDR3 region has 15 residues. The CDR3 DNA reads TGCAGCGTTGAAGGGACTAGCGGGACCTCCTACGAGCAGTACTTC. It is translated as CSVEGTSGTSYEQYF.